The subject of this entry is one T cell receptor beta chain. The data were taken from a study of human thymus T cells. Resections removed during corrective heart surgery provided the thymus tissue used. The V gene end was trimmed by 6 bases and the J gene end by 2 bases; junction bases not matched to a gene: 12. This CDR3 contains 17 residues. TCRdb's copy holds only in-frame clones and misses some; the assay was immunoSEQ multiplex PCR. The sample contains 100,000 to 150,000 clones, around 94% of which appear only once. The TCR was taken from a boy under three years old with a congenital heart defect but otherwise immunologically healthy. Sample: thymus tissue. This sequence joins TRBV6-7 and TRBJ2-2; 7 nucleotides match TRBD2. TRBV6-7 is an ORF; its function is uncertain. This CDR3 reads CASSHRSGTLNTGELFF. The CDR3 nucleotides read TGTGCCAGCAGCCACCGGAGCGGGACGCTCAACACCGGGGAGCTGTTTTTT.